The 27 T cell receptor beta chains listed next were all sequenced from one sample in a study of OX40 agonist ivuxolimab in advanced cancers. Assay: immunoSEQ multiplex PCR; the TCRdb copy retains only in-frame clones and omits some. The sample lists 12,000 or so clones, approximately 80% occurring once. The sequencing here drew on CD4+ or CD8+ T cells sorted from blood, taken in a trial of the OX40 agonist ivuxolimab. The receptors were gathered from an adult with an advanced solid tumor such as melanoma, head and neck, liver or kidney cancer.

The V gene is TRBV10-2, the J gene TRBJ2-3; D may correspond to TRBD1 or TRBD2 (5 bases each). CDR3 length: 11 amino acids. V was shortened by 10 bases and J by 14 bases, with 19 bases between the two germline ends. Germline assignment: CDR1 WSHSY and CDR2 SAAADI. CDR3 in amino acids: CATSGDGTLYF. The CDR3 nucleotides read TGCGCCACCTCAGGTGACGGGACGTTGTATTTT.

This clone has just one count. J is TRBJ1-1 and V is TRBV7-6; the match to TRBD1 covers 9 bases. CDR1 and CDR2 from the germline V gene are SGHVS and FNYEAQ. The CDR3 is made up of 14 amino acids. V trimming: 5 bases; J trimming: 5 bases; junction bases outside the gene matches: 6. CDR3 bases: TGTGCCAGCAGCGCCGACAGGGGGAGAACTGAAGCTTTCTTT. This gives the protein CASSADRGRTEAFF.

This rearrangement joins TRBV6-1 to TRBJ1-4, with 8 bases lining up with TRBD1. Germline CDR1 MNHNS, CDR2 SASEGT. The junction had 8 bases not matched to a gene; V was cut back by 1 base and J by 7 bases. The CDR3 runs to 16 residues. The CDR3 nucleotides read TGTGCCAGCAGTGAAGTCCCCCAGGGGGCTGGTGAAAAACTGTTTTTT. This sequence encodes CASSEVPQGAGEKLFF.

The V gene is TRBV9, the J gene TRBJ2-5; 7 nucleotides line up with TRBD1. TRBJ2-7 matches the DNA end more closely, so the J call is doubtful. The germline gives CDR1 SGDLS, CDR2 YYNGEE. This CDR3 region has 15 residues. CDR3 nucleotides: TGTGCCAGCAGCGTAAAAGGGACAGCCTCCTACGAGCAGTACTTC. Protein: CASSVKGTASYEQYF.

The CDR3 coding sequence is TGCGCCAGCAGTGAGTCGACTAGCGGGGGGGCCTCTAGCACAGATACGCAGTATTTT. Amino acids: CASSESTSGGASSTDTQYF. This sequence joins TRBV10-2 and TRBJ2-3; TRBD2 matches 14 bases. Germline trimming cut 0 bases from V and 0 bases from J; bases unmatched to any gene: 5. The CDR3 has 19 residues. CDR1 and CDR2 (germline): WSHSY, SAAADI.

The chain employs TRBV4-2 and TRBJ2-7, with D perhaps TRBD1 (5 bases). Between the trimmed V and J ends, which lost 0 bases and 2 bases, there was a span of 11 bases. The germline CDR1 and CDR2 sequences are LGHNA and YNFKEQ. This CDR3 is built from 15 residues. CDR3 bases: TGTGCCAGCAGCCAAGATCTTGGACAAGCCTACGAGCAGTACTTC. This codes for CASSQDLGQAYEQYF.

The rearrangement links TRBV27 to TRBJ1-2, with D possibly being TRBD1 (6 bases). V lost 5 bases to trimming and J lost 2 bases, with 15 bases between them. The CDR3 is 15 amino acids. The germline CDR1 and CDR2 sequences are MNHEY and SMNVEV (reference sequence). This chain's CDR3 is CASSPSGGTNYGYTF. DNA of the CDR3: TGTGCCAGCAGTCCCAGTGGGGGGACAAACTATGGCTACACCTTC.

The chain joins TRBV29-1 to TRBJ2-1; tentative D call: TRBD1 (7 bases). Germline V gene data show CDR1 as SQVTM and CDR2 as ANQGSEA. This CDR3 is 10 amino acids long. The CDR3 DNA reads TGCAGTCCAGGGGGGAGTGAGCAGTTCTTC. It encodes CSPGGSEQFF.

The CDR3 reads CASSYTGWGSYEQYF. The CDR3 region has the DNA TGTGCCAGCAGTTATACAGGGTGGGGCTCCTACGAGCAGTACTTC. The J gene is TRBJ2-7, the V gene TRBV6-5; weak D call: TRBD1 (6 bases). V was clipped by 3 bases and J by 0 bases, with 12 bases between them. CDR3 length: 15 amino acids. Per the germline V gene, CDR1 is MNHEY and CDR2 is SVGAGI.

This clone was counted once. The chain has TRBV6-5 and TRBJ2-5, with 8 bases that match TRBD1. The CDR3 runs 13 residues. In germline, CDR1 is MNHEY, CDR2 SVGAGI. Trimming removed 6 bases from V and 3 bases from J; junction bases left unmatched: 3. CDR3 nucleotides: TGTGCCAGCAGCTACAGGGGGAAAGAGACCCAGTACTTC. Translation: CASSYRGKETQYF.

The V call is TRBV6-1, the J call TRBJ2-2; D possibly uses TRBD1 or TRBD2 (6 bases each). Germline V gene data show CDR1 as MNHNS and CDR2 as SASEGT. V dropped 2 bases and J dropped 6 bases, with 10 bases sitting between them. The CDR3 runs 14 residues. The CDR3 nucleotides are TGTGCCAGCAGTGAAAAGGGGGAGGCCGGGGAGCTGTTTTTT. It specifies CASSEKGEAGELFF.

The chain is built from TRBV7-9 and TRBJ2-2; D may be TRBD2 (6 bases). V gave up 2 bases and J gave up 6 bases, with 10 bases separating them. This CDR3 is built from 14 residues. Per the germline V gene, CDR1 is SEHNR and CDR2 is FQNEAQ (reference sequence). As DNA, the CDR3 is TGTGCCAGCAGCTTACGGGAGTCCCCCGGGGAGCTGTTTTTT. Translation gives CASSLRESPGELFF. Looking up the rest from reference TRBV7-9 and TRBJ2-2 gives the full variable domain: DTGVSQNPRHKITKRGQNVTFRCDPISEHNRLYWYRQTLGQGPEFLTYFQNEAQLEKSRLLSDRFSAERPKGSFSTLEIQRTEQGDSAMYLCASSLRESPGELFFGEGSRLTVL.

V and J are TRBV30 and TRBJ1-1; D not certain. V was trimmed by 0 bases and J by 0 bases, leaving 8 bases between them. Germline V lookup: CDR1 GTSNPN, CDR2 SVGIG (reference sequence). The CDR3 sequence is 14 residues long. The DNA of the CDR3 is TGTGCCTGGAGTGTAATTGGGGTGAACACTGAAGCTTTCTTT. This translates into CAWSVIGVNTEAFF. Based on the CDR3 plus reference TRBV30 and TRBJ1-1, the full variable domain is SQTIHQWPATLVQPVGSPLSLECTVEGTSNPNLYWYRQAAGRGLQLLFYSVGIGQISSEVPQNLSASRPQDRQFILSSKKLLLSDSGFYLCAWSVIGVNTEAFFGQGTRLTVV.

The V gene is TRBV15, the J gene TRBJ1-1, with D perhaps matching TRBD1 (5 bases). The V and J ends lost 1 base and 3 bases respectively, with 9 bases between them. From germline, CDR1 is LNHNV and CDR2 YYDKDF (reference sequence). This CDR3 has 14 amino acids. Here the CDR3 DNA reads TGTGCCACCAGCAGAGTCCGGGGGGACACTGAAGCTTTCTTT. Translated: CATSRVRGDTEAFF.

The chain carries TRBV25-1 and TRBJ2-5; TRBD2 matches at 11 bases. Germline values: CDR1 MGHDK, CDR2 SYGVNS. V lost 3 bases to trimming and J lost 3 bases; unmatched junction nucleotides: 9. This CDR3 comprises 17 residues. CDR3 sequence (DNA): TGTGCCAGCAGTGACGTCCCGGGACTAGCGGCTAAAGAGACCCAGTACTTC. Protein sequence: CASSDVPGLAAKETQYF.

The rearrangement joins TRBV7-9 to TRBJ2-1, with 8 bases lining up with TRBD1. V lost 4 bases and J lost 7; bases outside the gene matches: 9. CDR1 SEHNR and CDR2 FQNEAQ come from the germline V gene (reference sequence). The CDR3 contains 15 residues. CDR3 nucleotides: TGTGCCAGCAGCTCTAAGGGGACAGGTGAAAATGAGCAGTTCTTC. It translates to CASSSKGTGENEQFF. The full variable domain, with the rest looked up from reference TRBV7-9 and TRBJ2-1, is DTGVSQNPRHKITKRGQNVTFRCDPISEHNRLYWYRQTLGQGPEFLTYFQNEAQLEKSRLLSDRFSAERPKGSFSTLEIQRTEQGDSAMYLCASSSKGTGENEQFFGPGTRLTVL.

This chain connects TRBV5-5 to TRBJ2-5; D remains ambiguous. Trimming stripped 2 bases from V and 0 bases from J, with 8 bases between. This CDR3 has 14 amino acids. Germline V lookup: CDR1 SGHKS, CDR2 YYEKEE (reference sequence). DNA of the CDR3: TGTGCCAGCAGCTTCCGGAACAACCAAGAGACCCAGTACTTC. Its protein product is CASSFRNNQETQYF.

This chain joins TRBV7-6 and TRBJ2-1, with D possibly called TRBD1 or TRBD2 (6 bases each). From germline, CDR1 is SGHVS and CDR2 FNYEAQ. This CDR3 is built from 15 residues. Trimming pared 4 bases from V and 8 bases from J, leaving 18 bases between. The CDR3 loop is CASSWGHSPGDEQFF. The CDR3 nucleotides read TGTGCCAGCAGCTGGGGACATTCCCCGGGGGATGAGCAGTTCTTC. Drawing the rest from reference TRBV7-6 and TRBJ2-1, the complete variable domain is GAGVSQSPRYKVTKRGQDVALRCDPISGHVSLYWYRQALGQGPEFLTYFNYEAQQDKSGLPNDRFSAERPEGSISTLTIQRTEQRDSAMYRCASSWGHSPGDEQFFGPGTRLTVL.

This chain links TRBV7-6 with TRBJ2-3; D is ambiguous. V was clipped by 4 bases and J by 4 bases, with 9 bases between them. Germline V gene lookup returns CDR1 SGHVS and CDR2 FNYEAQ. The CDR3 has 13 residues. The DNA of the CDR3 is TGTGCCAGCAGCTCCCACGAGGCAGATACGCAGTATTTT. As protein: CASSSHEADTQYF.

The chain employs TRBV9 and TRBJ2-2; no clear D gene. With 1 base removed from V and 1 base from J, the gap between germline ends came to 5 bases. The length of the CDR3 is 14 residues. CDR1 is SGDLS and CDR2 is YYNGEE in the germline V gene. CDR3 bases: TGTGCCAGCAGCGTACTACTGAACACCGGGGAGCTGTTTTTT. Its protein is CASSVLLNTGELFF.

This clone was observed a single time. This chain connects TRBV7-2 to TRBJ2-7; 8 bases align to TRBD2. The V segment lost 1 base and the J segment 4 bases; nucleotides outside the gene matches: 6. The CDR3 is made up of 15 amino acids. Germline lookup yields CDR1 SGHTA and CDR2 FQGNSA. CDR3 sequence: CASSLVGGGPYEQYF. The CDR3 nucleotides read TGTGCCAGCAGCTTAGTGGGCGGGGGGCCTTACGAGCAGTACTTC. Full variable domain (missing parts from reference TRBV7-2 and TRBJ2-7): GAGVSQSPSNKVTEKGKDVELRCDPISGHTALYWYRQSLGQGLEFLIYFQGNSAPDKSGLPSDRFSAERTGGSVSTLTIQRTQQEDSAVYLCASSLVGGGPYEQYFGPGTRLTVT.

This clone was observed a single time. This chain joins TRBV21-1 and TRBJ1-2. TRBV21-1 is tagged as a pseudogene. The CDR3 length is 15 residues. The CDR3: CASSMGGDRYVGYTF. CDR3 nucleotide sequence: TGTGCCAGCAGCATGGGGGGCGACAGGTATGTTGGCTACACCTTC.

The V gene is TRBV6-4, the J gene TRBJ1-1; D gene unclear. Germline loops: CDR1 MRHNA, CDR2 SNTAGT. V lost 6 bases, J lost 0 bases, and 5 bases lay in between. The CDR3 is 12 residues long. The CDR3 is CASRGMNTEAFF. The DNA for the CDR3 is TGTGCCAGCAGGGGGATGAACACTGAAGCTTTCTTT.

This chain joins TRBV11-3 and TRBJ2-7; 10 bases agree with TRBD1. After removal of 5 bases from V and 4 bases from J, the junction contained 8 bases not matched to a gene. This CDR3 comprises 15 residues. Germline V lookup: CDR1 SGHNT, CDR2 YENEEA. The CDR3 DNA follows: TGTGCCAGCAGCACCCGGACAGGGGGGAAGTACGAGCAGTACTTC. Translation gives CASSTRTGGKYEQYF.

The CDR3 nucleotides read TGTGCCAGCGGCTCTTCCGGGGAGCTGTTTTTT. Encoded protein: CASGSSGELFF. The J gene is TRBJ2-2, the V gene TRBV6-5; no reliable D call. Per the germline V gene, CDR1 is MNHEY and CDR2 is SVGAGI. Trimming shortened V by 8 bases and J by 6 bases, and 7 bases separated the two germline ends. The CDR3 has 11 amino acids.

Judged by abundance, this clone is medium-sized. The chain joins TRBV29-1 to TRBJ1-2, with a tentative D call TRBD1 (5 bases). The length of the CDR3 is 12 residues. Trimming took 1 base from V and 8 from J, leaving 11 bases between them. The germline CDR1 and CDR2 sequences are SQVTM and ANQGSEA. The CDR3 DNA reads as TGCAGCGTTGAAGTTGCAGGGTACGGCTACACCTTC. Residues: CSVEVAGYGYTF.

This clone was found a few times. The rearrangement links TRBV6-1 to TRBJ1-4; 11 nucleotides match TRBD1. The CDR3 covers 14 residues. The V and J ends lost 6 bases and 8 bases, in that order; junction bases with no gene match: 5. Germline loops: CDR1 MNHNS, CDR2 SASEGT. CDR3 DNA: TGTGCCAGCAGCGCCGGGACAGGGGGAGAAAAACTGTTTTTT. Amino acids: CASSAGTGGEKLFF.